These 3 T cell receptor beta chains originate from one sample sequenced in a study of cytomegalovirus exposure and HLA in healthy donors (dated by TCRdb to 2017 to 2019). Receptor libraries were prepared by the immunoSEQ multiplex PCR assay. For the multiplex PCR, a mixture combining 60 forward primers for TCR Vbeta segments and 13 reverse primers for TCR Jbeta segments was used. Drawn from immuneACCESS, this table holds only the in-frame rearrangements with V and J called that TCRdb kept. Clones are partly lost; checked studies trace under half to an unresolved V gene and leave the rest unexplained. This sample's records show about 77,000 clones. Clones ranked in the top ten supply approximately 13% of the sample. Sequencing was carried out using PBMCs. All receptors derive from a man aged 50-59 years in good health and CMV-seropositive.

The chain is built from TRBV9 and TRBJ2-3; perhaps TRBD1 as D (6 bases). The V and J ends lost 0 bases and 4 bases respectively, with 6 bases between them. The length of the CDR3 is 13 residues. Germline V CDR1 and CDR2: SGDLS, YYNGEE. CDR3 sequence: CASSVGQADTQYF. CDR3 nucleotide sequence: TGTGCCAGCAGCGTAGGACAGGCAGATACGCAGTATTTT.

As DNA, the CDR3 is TGTGCCAGTTCATTGGCTCTAGCCAAAAACATTCAGTACTTC. It codes for CASSLALAKNIQYF. The chain combines TRBV19 with TRBJ2-4, with D unresolved. CDR3 length: 14 amino acids. Trimming stripped 8 bases from V and 0 bases from J, with 11 bases between. Germline CDR1 and CDR2: LNHDA and SQIVND (reference sequence).

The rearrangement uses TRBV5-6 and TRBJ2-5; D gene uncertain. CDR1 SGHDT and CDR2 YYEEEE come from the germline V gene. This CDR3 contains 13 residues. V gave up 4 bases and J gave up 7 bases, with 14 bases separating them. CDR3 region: CASSLNQLRTQYF. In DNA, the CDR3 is TGTGCCAGCAGCCTAAACCAACTTCGGACCCAGTACTTC.